The 9 T cell receptor beta chains below were found in one sample sequenced in a study of blood T cell repertoires in COVID-19. Only in-frame clones appear in the TCRdb table, and some are missing; sequencing was by immunoSEQ multiplex PCR. The table has some 100,000 clones, 85% seen once; the top ten hold 1.5% to 2%. Sequencing input: peripheral blood. These receptors all come from a woman aged 70 to 79 with active or convalescent COVID-19.

This clone has a single count. The chain employs TRBV7-9 and TRBJ1-2, with 7 bases fitting TRBD1. The CDR3 spans 14 residues. From germline, CDR1 is SEHNR and CDR2 FQNEAQ (reference sequence). Trimming cost V 5 bases and J 4 bases; bases outside gene matches: 7. This chain's CDR3 is CASSPTGAAYGYTF. The CDR3 DNA reads as TGTGCCAGCAGCCCAACAGGGGCAGCCTATGGCTACACCTTC.

The chain joins TRBV19 to TRBJ1-1, with 10 bases aligning to TRBD1. Germline V gene data show CDR1 as LNHDA and CDR2 as SQIVND (reference sequence). With V trimmed by 5 bases and J by 3 bases, 6 bases remained unmatched. CDR3 length equals 15 residues. DNA for the CDR3: TGTGCCAGTAGTCCCCGGACAGGGGGGTACACTGAAGCTTTCTTT. This sequence encodes CASSPRTGGYTEAFF.

The CDR3 nucleotides are TGTGCCAGCAGCGGTAGCGGGCATGAGCAGTTCTTC. It encodes CASSGSGHEQFF. The chain has TRBV2 and TRBJ2-1; 7 positions agree with TRBD2. The trim removed 6 bases at V and 8 bases at J, leaving 4 bases unmatched. Looked up from germline, CDR1 is SNHLY and CDR2 is FYNNEI. CDR3 length: 12 amino acids.

The V gene is TRBV9, the J gene TRBJ2-3; 12 bases fit TRBD2. The CDR3 extends over 16 amino acids. V lost 2 bases, J lost 5 bases, and 6 bases stayed unmatched. Germline V gene sequence: CDR1 SGDLS, CDR2 YYNGEE. This CDR3 reads CASSVLLAGGGDTQYF. CDR3 DNA: TGTGCCAGCAGCGTTCTACTAGCGGGGGGAGGAGATACGCAGTATTTT.

The chain links TRBV28 to TRBJ1-2; unclear D gene. The germline gives CDR1 MDHEN, CDR2 SYDVKM. The length of the CDR3 is 13 residues. Deletions cut 3 bases from V and 2 bases from J, with 7 bases between. The CDR3 nucleotides read TGTGCCAGCAGTTTTGCCCAGAACTATGGCTACACCTTC. Protein sequence: CASSFAQNYGYTF.

The chain is built from TRBV2 and TRBJ1-1; D is uncertain. The germline CDR1 and CDR2 sequences are SNHLY and FYNNEI. Trimming cost V 1 base and J 1 base, with 4 bases left between them. The CDR3 runs 13 residues. The CDR3 protein is CASSEDRNTEAFF. In DNA, the CDR3 is TGTGCCAGCAGTGAAGACAGGAACACTGAAGCTTTCTTT.

This chain connects TRBV7-2 to TRBJ1-2; D might be TRBD1 (5 bases). CDR1 and CDR2 from the germline V gene are SGHTA and FQGNSA. Between the trimmed V and J ends, which lost 6 bases and 0 bases, there was a span of 14 bases. This CDR3 has 15 amino acids. The CDR3 loop is CASRVRGLSNYGYTF. In nucleotides, the CDR3 is TGTGCCAGCAGAGTGAGGGGACTCTCTAACTATGGCTACACCTTC.

The chain employs TRBV2 and TRBJ2-5; 7 nucleotides line up with TRBD2. This CDR3 region has 13 residues. V shed 8 bases and J 5 bases; nucleotides not matched to a gene: 8. Per germline, CDR1 SNHLY and CDR2 FYNNEI. The CDR3 coding sequence is TGTGCCAGCCAAAGCGGGACCCAGGAGACCCAGTACTTC. Protein: CASQSGTQETQYF.

The chain uses TRBV7-8 and TRBJ1-2, with 9 bases aligning to TRBD1. The CDR3 contains 15 residues. V shed 2 bases and J 8 bases; nucleotides not matched to a gene: 9. The germline gives CDR1 SGHVS, CDR2 FQNEAQ. Written as DNA, the CDR3 is TGTGCCAGCAGCTTAAGTTTTACAGGGGGCTACGGCTACACCTTC. Its protein is CASSLSFTGGYGYTF.